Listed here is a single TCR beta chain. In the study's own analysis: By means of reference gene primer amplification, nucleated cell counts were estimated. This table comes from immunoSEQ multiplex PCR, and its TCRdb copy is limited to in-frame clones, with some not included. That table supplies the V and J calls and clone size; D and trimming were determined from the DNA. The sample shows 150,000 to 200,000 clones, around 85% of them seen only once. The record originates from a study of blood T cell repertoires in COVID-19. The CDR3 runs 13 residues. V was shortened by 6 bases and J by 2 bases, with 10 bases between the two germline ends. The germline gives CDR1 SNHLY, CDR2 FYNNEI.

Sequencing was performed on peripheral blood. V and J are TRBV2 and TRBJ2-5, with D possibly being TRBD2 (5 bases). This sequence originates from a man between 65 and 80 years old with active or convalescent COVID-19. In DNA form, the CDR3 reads TGTGCCAGCAGAGCGGACTGGCAAGAGACCCAGTACTTC. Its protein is CASRADWQETQYF.